The TCR beta chain under discussion was sequenced for a study of T-cell memory formation after mild COVID-19. Regarding this clonotype: Its cognate antigen is unknown.

TCR alpha and TCR beta cDNA libraries with sample barcodes and UMIs came from 5'RACE using constant-segment primers. One entry per CDR3 protein results from TCRdb running MiXCR on the 5' RACE reads. The sample holds under 350,000 distinct CDR3 sequences, roughly 15% seen once. V dropped 1 base and J dropped 4 bases, with 11 bases sitting between them. The germline gives CDR1 DFQATT, CDR2 SNEGSKA (reference sequence). The CDR3 loop spans 14 amino acids. Notes on the study in general: Within pre-infection memory, some responding clones were found, suggesting cross-reactive memory joined. Clones shrinking between day 15 and 85 showed a balanced CD4/CD8 split, and those that grew later tilted toward CD4+. There was no confirmation that second-wave clones peaking on day 37 were SARS-CoV-2 specific.

The rearrangement joins TRBV20-1 to TRBJ1-5; D is uncertain. This clonotype was obtained from a man between 18 and 29 years old who had mild COVID-19 (a few samples of this study predate the infection). Cell type and time point are not known. Material for sequencing was PBMCs or a T cell subset sorted from them (not recorded which). The DNA for the CDR3 is TGCAGTGCTAGAGCCTACAGTGGGAATCAGCCCCAGCATTTT. Its translation is CSARAYSGNQPQHF.